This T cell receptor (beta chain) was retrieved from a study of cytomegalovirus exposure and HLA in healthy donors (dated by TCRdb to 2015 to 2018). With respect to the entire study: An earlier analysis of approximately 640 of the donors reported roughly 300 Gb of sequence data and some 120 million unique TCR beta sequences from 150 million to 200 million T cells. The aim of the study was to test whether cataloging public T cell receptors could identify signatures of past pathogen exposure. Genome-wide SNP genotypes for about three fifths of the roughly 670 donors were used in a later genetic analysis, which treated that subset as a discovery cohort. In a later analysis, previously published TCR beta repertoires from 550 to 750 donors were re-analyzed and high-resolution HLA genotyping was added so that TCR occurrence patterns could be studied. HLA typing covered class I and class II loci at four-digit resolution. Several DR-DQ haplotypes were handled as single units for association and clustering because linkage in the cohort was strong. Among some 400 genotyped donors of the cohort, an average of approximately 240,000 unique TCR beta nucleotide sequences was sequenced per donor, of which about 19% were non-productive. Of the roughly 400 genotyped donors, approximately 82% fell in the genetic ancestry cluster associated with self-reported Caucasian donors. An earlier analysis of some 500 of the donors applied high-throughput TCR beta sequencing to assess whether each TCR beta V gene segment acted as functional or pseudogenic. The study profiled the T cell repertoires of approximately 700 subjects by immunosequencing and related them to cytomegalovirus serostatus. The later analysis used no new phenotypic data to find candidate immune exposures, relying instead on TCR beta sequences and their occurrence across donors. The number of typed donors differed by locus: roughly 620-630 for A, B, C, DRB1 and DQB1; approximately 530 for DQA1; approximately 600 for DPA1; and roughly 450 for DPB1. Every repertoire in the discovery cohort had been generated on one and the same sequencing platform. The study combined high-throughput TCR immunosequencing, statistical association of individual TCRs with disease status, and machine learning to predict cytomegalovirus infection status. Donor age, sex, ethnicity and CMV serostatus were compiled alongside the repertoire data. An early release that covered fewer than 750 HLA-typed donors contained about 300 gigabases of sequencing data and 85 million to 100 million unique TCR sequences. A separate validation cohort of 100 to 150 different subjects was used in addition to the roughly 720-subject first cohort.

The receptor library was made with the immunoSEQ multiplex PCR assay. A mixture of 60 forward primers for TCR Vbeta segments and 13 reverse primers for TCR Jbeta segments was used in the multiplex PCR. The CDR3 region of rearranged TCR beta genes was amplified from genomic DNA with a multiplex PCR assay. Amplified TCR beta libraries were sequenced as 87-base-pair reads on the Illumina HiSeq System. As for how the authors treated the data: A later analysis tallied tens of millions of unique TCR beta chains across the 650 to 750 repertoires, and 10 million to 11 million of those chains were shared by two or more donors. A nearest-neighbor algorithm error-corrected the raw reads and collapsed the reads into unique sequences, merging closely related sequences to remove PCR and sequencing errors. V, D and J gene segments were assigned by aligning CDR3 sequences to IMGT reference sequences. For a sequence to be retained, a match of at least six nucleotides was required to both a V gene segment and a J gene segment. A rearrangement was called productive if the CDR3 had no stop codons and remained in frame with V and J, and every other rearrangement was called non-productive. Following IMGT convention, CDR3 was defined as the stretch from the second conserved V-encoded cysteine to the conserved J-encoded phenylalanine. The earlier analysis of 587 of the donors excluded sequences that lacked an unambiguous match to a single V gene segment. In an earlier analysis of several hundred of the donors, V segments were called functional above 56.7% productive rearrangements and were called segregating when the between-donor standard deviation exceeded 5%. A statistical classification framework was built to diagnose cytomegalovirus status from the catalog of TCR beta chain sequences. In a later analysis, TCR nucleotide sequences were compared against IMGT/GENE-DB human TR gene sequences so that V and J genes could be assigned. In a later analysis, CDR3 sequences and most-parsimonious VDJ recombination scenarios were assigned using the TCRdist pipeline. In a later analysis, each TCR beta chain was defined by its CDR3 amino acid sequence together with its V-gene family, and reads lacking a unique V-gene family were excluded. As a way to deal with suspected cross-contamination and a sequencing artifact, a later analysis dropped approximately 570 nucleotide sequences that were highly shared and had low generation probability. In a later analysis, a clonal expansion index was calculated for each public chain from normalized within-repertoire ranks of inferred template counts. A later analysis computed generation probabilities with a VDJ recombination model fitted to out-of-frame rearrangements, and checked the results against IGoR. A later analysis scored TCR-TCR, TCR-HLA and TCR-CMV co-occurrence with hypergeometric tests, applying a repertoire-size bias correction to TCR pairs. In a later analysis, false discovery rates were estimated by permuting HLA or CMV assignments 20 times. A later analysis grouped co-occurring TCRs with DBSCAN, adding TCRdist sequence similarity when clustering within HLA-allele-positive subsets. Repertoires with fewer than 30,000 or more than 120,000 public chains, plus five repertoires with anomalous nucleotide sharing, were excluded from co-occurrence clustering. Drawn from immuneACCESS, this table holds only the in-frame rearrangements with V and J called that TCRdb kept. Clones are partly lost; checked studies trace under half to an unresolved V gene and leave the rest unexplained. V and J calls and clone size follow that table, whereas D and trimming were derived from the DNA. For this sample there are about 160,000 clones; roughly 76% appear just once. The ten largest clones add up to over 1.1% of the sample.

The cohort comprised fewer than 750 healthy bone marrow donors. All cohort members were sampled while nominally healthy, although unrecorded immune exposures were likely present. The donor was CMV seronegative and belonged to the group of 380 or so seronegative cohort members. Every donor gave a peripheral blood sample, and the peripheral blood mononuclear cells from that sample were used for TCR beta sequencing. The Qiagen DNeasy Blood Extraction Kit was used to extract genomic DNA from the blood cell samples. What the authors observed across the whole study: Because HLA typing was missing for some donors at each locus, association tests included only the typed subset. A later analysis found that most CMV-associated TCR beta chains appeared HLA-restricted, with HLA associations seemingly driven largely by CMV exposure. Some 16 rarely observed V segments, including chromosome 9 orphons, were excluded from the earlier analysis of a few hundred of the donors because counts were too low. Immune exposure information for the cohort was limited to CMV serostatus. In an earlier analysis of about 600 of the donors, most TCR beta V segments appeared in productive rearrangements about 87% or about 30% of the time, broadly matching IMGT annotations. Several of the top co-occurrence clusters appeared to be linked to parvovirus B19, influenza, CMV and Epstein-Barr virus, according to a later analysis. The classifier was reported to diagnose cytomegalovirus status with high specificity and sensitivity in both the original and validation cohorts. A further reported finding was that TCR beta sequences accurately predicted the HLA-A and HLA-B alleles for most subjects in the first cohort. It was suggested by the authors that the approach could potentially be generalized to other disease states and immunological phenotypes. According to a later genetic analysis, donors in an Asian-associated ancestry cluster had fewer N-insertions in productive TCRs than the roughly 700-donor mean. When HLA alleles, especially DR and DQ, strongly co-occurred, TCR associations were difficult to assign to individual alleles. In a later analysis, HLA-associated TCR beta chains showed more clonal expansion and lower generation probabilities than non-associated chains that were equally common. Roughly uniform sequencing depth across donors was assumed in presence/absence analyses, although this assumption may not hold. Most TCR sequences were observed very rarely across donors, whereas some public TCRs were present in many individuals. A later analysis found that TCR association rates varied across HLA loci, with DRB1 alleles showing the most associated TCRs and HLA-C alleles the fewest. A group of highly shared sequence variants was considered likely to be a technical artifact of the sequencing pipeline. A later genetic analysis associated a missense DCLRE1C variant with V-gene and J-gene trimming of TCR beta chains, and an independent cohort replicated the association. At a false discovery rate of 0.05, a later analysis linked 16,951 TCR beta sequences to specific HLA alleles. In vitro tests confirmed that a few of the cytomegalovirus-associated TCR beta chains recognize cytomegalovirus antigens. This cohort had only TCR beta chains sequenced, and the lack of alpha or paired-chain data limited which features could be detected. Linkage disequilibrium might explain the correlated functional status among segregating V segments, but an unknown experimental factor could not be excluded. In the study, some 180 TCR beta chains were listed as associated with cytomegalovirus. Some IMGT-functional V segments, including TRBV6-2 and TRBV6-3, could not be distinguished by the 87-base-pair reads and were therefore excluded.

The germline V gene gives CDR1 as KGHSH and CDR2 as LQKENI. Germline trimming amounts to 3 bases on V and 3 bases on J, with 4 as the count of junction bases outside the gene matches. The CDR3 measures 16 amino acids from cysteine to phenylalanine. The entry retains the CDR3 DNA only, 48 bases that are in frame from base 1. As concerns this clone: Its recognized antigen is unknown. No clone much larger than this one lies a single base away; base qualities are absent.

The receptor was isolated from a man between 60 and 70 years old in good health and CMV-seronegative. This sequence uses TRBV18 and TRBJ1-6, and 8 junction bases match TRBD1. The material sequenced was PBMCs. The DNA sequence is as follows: TGTGCCAGCTCACCCCAGGGGGCCTACTATAATTCACCCCTCCACTTT. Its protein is CASSPQGAYYNSPLHF.